This section outlines one T cell receptor (beta chain) sequence together with its context. In the source study's methods: The authors estimated nucleated cell counts from reference gene primer amplification. Sequencing was performed with immunoSEQ multiplex PCR; in TCRdb, only in-frame clones are kept and a portion is missing. That table furnishes V, J and clone size, whereas the DNA furnished D and trimming. The data show under 300,000 clones, around four fifths seen once. Trimming cost V 4 bases and J 1 base, with 14 bases left between them. Germline CDR1 and CDR2: SEHNR and FQNEAQ (reference sequence). The CDR3 spans 16 residues. The sample belongs to a study of blood T cell repertoires in COVID-19. Study at large: COVID-19 samples from acute and convalescent phases originated in the United States, Italy and Spain. Nucleic acid was either cDNA or gDNA, and it came from T cells, B-cell-depleted T cells, or PBMCs.

The sequence derives from a woman in her sixties or seventies with active or convalescent COVID-19. Sample: peripheral blood. The genes are TRBV7-9 and TRBJ2-1, with D possibly matching TRBD2 (5 bases). The CDR3 sequence: CASSSGPRRSYNEQFF. The CDR3 nucleotides read TGTGCCAGCAGCTCCGGGCCCCGGAGGTCCTACAATGAGCAGTTCTTC.